This TCR beta chain originates from a study of PD-L1 blockade in urothelial cancer (TCRdb year 2017). About the investigation overall: All patients started therapy around 2014 and received atezolizumab 1,200 mg intravenously every 3 weeks. About nine tenths of the roughly 29 patients were identified as males with urothelial cancer of bladder origin, and a prior smoking history was reported by 18 of 29 patients. An ECOG performance status of 0 or 1 was recorded for the patients, and 0 to 3 prior chemotherapy regimens had been received by the patients. Blood samples were analyzed at 3 weeks after treatment start (second dose) and at 6 weeks after treatment start. A median of 141,255 T cells and 83,000 or so unique TCRs was obtained from blood samples, and a median clonality of roughly 0.08 was observed. The study, an exploratory multi-omic analysis, examined somatic, immune and clinical correlates of response to PD-L1 blockade with atezolizumab in urothelial cancer. Pretreatment tumor samples, along with matched peripheral blood collected serially before and after atezolizumab treatment, underwent TCR sequencing. Durable clinical benefit was defined as a progression-free survival longer than 6 months, and TCR features were additionally tested against progression-free survival and overall survival. In the same patients who had TCR sequencing, pretreatment tumors also underwent whole exome sequencing and RNA sequencing. Durable clinical benefit was achieved by nine patients and was not achieved by 20 patients. Twenty-nine patients had pretreatment blood TCR-seq, about 24 had at least one posttreatment blood collection, and about 24 had tumor TCR-seq. General study outcomes and caveats: Because the sample size was small (n = 29) and many of the analyses were exploratory, the results are meant to be hypothesis-generating. Among patients with durable benefit, tumor-associated TCR clones showed greater expansion in peripheral blood 3 weeks after treatment started (n ≈ 21, p = 0.022). Improved progression-free and overall survival was found to be associated with pretreatment peripheral blood TCR clonality below the median.

Each PCR received spiked-in synthetic TCR analog templates so that absolute template abundance could be estimated from read counts. The immunoSEQ assay was used to amplify TCRbeta CDR3 regions from genomic DNA with bias-controlled V and J gene primers. Sequencing of rearranged TCRbeta segments was performed at approximately 20X coverage. The paper's data handling went like this. Sequencing errors were corrected by clustering and CDR3s were annotated against IMGT to assign V, D and J genes. Downstream analyses used only productive TCRbeta rearrangements and left out out-of-frame or stop-codon sequences. Clonality was calculated as one minus the Shannon entropy normalized by the log of the number of unique productive sequences. Clones differing between time points or between blood and tumor were identified using Fisher's exact test with Benjamini-Hochberg correction, with an adjusted p below 0.01 applied as the threshold. TCRdb took this table from immuneACCESS and kept in-frame rearrangements with V and J called. Such tables lack part of the clones; where checked against another copy, unresolved V genes explain under half of the gap, and the rest is unexplained. That table gives V, J and clone size, and the DNA gave D and trimming. The sample table contains roughly 45,000 clones; only one count was recorded for around 80% of them. The top ten constitute about 13% of the sample.

The time point label on this specimen signifies: peripheral blood 6 weeks after treatment start. The cohort included 29 patients with locally advanced or metastatic urothelial carcinoma who were treated at Memorial Sloan Kettering on a trial protocol. Peripheral blood mononuclear cells were collected from each patient pretreatment and during treatment, giving between 1 and 8 total time points per patient. The Qiagen DNeasy Blood extraction kit was used to purify genomic DNA from total PBMCs and from tumor samples. PBMCs were collected pretreatment and during treatment and were isolated and stored as previously described. As for this clone: This clone's antigen is unknown. No much larger clonotype is one base removed from it; base qualities were not supplied.

The TCR originated in a man between 60 and 70 years old with urothelial cancer. The input for sequencing was PBMCs, taken around atezolizumab (anti-PD-L1) treatment.

Read as DNA, the sequence is TGTGCCACCGGACTAGCGGGAGGGTTGCCGGCTGAGCAGTTCTTC. Translation gives CATGLAGGLPAEQFF. Recombination linked TRBV19 to TRBJ2-1, and 15 bases in between align with TRBD2. After removal of 10 bases from V and 9 bases from J, the junction retains 10 bases not matched to a gene. The germline V gene encodes CDR1 LNHDA and CDR2 SQIVND (reference sequence). Taken from cysteine to phenylalanine, the CDR3 has 15 residues. The sequence is cut down to CDR3 DNA, 45 bases in frame from base 1.